One sample yielded the 4 T cell receptor beta chains listed below, sequenced in a study of human T cells and chemical hapten exposure. Time point: pre-sensitization, week 0. Described treatment: therapeutic diphenylcyclopropenone sensitization with weekly scalp DPC. TCRdb fed the RACE reads into MiXCR, producing one record per CDR3 protein. The sample shows around 380,000 distinct CDR3 sequences, 5.5% of them seen only once. The source was whole blood, collected in connection with sensitization to the hapten diphenylcyclopropenone (DPC). Source of these receptors: a woman aged 18-35 years with alopecia areata. Some clones in this sample may be carry-over from other donors' samples.

This clonotype was seen repeatedly, ten times or more. This rearrangement joins TRBV7-3 to TRBJ2-4, with D uncertain. From germline, CDR1 is SGHTA and CDR2 FQGTGA. The CDR3 length is 14 residues. Trimming took off 0 bases at V and 5 bases at J, with 8 bases between the two ends. The CDR3 coding sequence is TGTGCCAGCAGCTTAACAGGCCATGAAAACATTCAGTACTTC. Protein sequence: CASSLTGHENIQYF.

This clonotype was counted between two and nine times. The CDR3 loop is CASQGARETQYF. In DNA form, the CDR3 reads TGTGCCAGCCAGGGGGCAAGGGAGACCCAGTACTTC. J is TRBJ2-5 and V is TRBV2; 8 bases are a match to TRBD1. The germline V gene has CDR1 SNHLY and CDR2 FYNNEI. The CDR3 runs to 12 residues. J was trimmed by 5 bases and V by 8 bases; bases with no gene match: 4.

The J gene is TRBJ1-5, the V gene TRBV7-2; maybe TRBD1 (5 bases). The CDR3 loop spans 15 amino acids. CDR1 and CDR2 from the germline V gene are SGHTA and FQGNSA. The V end was cut by 3 bases, the J end by 2 bases, with 11 bases between. CDR3 sequence: CASSFASTGNQPQHF. The CDR3, as DNA: TGTGCCAGCAGCTTTGCCTCGACAGGCAATCAGCCCCAGCATTTT.

This clonotype appeared many times. The chain has TRBV2 and TRBJ2-7, with D unresolved. Germline V gene data show CDR1 as SNHLY and CDR2 as FYNNEI. CDR3 length equals 13 residues. The V and J ends lost 1 base and 0 bases respectively, with 4 bases between them. In nucleotides, the CDR3 is TGTGCCAGCAGTGAAGGGGCCTCCTACGAGCAGTACTTC. The encoded protein is CASSEGASYEQYF.